This T cell receptor (beta chain) was retrieved from a study of response to subunit inactivated influenza vaccine. TCRdb re-analysed the RT-PCR reads in MiXCR, keeping a single row per CDR3 protein. This table has hundreds of thousands of distinct CDR3 sequences, roughly 14% appearing once. The CDR3 has 13 amino acids. In germline, CDR1 is SGHRS, CDR2 YFSETQ. V was trimmed by 2 bases and J by 6 bases, leaving 12 bases between them. This clonotype has ten or more counts. The antigen is not known. Whole-study findings and limits: Each seasonal influenza vaccination, the authors suggested, recruits few new T cells.

The receptor comes from a man aged 45-65 years who received an inactivated influenza vaccine. The specimen comprised PBMCs from blood, sampled about 12 days after vaccination. The chain links TRBV5-1 to TRBJ2-7; no clear D. The CDR3 here is CASSLSQGSEQYF. The CDR3 region has the DNA TGCGCCAGCAGCTTATCCCAAGGCAGCGAGCAGTACTTC.